This TCR beta chain originates from a study of regulatory T cells in long-lasting Graves disease. Only a few counts were recorded for this clonotype. Sample time point: persistent/refractory GD, antithyroid drugs over 5 years with positive TRAb. PBMC RNA served as the TCR library source. The authors built TCR beta libraries using iRepertoire HTBI primers and Arm-PCR of CDR3 regions. TCRdb fed the multiplex PCR reads into MiXCR, producing one record per CDR3 protein. The table has hundreds of thousands of distinct CDR3 sequences, around a fifth seen once. The CDR3 extends over 17 amino acids. Trimming took off 4 bases at V and 2 bases at J, with 16 bases between the two ends. Germline CDR1 SGHRS, CDR2 YFSETQ.

Sequenced here: peripheral blood mononuclear cells (PBMCs), sampled when the disease was refractory, from a patient treated with antithyroid drugs. The chain carries TRBV5-1 and TRBJ1-6; a weak D match, TRBD1 (5 bases). The TCR originated in a female donor with Graves disease. CDR3 region: CASSHMGLEAYNSPLHF. The CDR3 bases are TGCGCCAGCAGCCATATGGGACTGGAAGCCTATAATTCACCCCTCCACTTT. Supplemented by reference TRBV5-1 and TRBJ1-6, the full variable domain reads KAGVTQTPRYLIKTRGQQVTLSCSPISGHRSVSWYQQTPGQGLQFLFEYFSETQRNKGNFPGRFSGRQFSNSRSEMNVSTLELGDSALYLCASSHMGLEAYNSPLHFGNGTRLTVT.